These T cell receptor beta chains were read from a single sample in a study of T cell repertoires in cytomegalovirus infection. TCRdb independently ran MiXCR on the reads; one entry per CDR3 protein. This sample has 200,000 or so distinct CDR3 sequences, with roughly 28% found just once. Sequencing was carried out using PBMCs. These receptors came from a human donor in good health (CMV status not recorded). Some clones in this sample may be carry-over from other donors' samples. Both conserved end residues are part of each CDR3. Each record gives: V gene, CDR3 length, clone size, J gene, CDR3 protein. The size of a clone is reported for some rows only, either as once, few or many, or as a class for expanded clones.

TRBV6-1	12	.	TRBJ1-1	CASNRMDTEAFF
TRBV19	14	few	TRBJ1-1	CASSSPGQGTEAFF
TRBV2	14	.	TRBJ1-5	CASRTGRLNQPQHF
TRBV27	11	few	TRBJ2-1	CASLDADEQFF
TRBV6-2/TRBV6-3	16	many	TRBJ2-2	CASSYTYRGNTGELFF
TRBV18	16	.	TRBJ1-1	CASSPNSGTGNTEAFF
TRBV15	13	.	TRBJ2-5	CATSRRPEETQYF
TRBV5-1	12	few	TRBJ1-1	CASSLARGEAFF
TRBV7-9	13	few	TRBJ1-1	CASSRGQGTEAFF
TRBV7-2	15	many	TRBJ1-2	CASSGIRRLRDGYTF
TRBV20-1	14	.	TRBJ2-3	CSAPQGQTTDTQYF
TRBV12-3/TRBV12-4	15	.	TRBJ1-1	CASSLGFFGGTEAFF
TRBV10-3	15	.	TRBJ1-3	CAISDSGTAGNTIYF
TRBV11-2	14	few	TRBJ2-1	CASLELGDYNEQFF
TRBV7-3	17	few	TRBJ2-3	CASSFGGSGGPTDTQYF
TRBV7-9	15	many	TRBJ1-1	CASSPGRFGGAEAFF
TRBV19	12	.	TRBJ1-2	CASSMIGTGYTF
TRBV12-3/TRBV12-4	14	.	TRBJ1-1	CASSLGRGWDEAFF
TRBV18	15	once	TRBJ2-3	CASSREDSSTDTQYF
TRBV11-2	15	.	TRBJ2-7	CASSIRLGGGGEQYF
TRBV6-5	14	many	TRBJ2-3	CASRRTDSTDTQYF
TRBV2	17	.	TRBJ1-1	CASSSPKGQSMNTEAFF
TRBV12-3/TRBV12-4	12	few	TRBJ1-2	CASRGTGGGYTF
TRBV29-1	15	few	TRBJ2-1	CSVGWRSGRYNEQFF
TRBV12-3/TRBV12-4	12	.	TRBJ2-7	CASTGGTYEQYF
TRBV2	18	few	TRBJ2-3	CASLPGTSGSISTDTQYF
TRBV5-6	15	many	TRBJ1-5	CASSFLAEEGQPQHF
TRBV7-8	17	many	TRBJ2-3	CASSQGSLWAFTDTQYF
TRBV11-2	18	.	TRBJ2-6	CASSLDGTGSSGANVLTF
TRBV6-5	11	.	TRBJ1-1	CASRNRGEAFF
TRBV6-1	19	few	TRBJ2-1	CASSEGRSSVPSSYNEQFF
TRBV29-1	11	once	TRBJ1-1	CSVGQGTEAFF
TRBV2	13	.	TRBJ1-5	CASKKGVDQPQHF
TRBV11-2	15	.	TRBJ2-3	CASSFRGAPTDTQYF
TRBV6-6	16	.	TRBJ2-1	CASRRGLAGNYNEQFF
TRBV7-8	18	many	TRBJ1-4	CASSSRTGRYWGDEKLFF
TRBV7-2	12	many	TRBJ1-1	CASSLVDSEAFF
TRBV20-1	15	.	TRBJ1-2	CSARDLRSTNYGYTF
TRBV7-3	13	many	TRBJ1-2	CASSFGNLYGYTF
TRBV12-3/TRBV12-4	14	.	TRBJ2-1	CASSLGGTVNEQFF